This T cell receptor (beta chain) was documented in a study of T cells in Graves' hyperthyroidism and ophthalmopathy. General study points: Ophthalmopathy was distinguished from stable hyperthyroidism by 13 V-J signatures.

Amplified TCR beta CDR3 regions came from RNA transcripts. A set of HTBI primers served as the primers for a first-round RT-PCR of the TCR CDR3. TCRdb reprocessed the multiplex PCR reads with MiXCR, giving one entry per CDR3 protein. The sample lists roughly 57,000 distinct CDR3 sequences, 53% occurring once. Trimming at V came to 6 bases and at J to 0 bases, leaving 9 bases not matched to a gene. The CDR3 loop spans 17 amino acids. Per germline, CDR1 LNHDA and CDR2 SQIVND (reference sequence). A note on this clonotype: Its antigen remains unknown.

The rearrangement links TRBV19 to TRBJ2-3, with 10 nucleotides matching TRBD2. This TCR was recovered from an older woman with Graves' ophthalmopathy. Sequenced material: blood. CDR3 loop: CASRISTTSGSTDTQYF. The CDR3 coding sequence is TGTGCCAGTAGGATCTCGACGACTAGCGGGAGCACAGATACGCAGTATTTT.